One and the same sample provided the 32 T cell receptor beta chains below, sequenced in a study of early T cells in non-severe SARS-CoV-2 infection. MiXCR, run by TCRdb on the 5' RACE reads, gives a single entry per CDR3 protein. In the table there are roughly 120,000 distinct CDR3 sequences, more than 13% of which are singletons. Material for sequencing was whole blood. The receptors stem from an adult who was a healthcare worker with PCR-confirmed SARS-CoV-2 infection or an uninfected control (not recorded which).

This chain uses TRBV7-8 with TRBJ2-3; D perhaps matches TRBD2 (6 bases). Trimming removed 6 bases from V and 0 bases from J, with 16 bases in between. Germline-derived CDR1 and CDR2 are SGHVS and FQNEAQ. There are 16 residues in the CDR3. The CDR3 DNA reads TGTGCCAGCAGGAAGCTATCCGGGGGAAGCACAGATACGCAGTATTTT. Protein product: CASRKLSGGSTDTQYF.

The chain recombines TRBV7-9 with TRBJ1-6; D is uncertain. The CDR3 length is 14 residues. The V and J ends lost 6 bases and 7 bases respectively, with 13 bases between them. Germline lookup yields CDR1 SEHNR and CDR2 FQNEAQ (reference sequence). CDR3 coding DNA: TGTGCCAGCAGAGATAAGGATCCCAATTCACCCCTCCACTTT. Protein product: CASRDKDPNSPLHF. Filled out from reference TRBV7-9 and TRBJ1-6, the complete variable domain reads DTGVSQNPRHKITKRGQNVTFRCDPISEHNRLYWYRQTLGQGPEFLTYFQNEAQLEKSRLLSDRFSAERPKGSFSTLEIQRTEQGDSAMYLCASRDKDPNSPLHFGNGTRLTVT.

This clonotype was detected a few times. V usage is TRBV29-1 and J usage is TRBJ2-3, with D perhaps TRBD1 (7 bases). The V end was cut by 0 bases, the J end by 0 bases, with 10 bases between. Germline V lookup: CDR1 SQVTM, CDR2 ANQGSEA. The length of the CDR3 is 15 residues. Here the CDR3 reads CSVEDRGRSTDTQYF. The CDR3 nucleotides are TGCAGCGTTGAAGACAGGGGGAGGAGCACAGATACGCAGTATTTT.

This clonotype has a handful of counts. The J gene is TRBJ2-7, the V gene TRBV9; D is perhaps TRBD1 or TRBD2 (5 bases each). V gave up 0 bases and J gave up 0 bases, with 10 bases separating them. The CDR3 runs 15 residues. The V gene's germline CDR1 is SGDLS and CDR2 YYNGEE. CDR3 coding DNA: TGTGCCAGCAGCGTAGGTCTCGGGGCCTCCTACGAGCAGTACTTC. Residues: CASSVGLGASYEQYF.

The genes are TRBV5-1 and TRBJ1-1; D might be TRBD1 (5 bases). Deletions cut 0 bases from V and 2 bases from J, with 11 bases between. Germline loops: CDR1 SGHRS, CDR2 YFSETQ. This CDR3 region has 15 residues. The CDR3 here is CASSLGGSFNTEAFF. The CDR3 DNA is TGCGCCAGCAGCTTGGGGGGCAGCTTCAACACTGAAGCTTTCTTT.

The chain combines TRBV19 with TRBJ2-2; a possible D gene is TRBD1 (6 bases). Trimming left V 8 bases short and J 3 bases short, with 13 bases between. Per the germline V gene, CDR1 is LNHDA and CDR2 is SQIVND (reference sequence). CDR3 length: 14 residues. The DNA of the CDR3 is TGTGCCAGTCAGGGGATGGGGGACACCGGGGAGCTGTTTTTT. It translates to CASQGMGDTGELFF.

This clonotype was seen a few times. The CDR3 DNA sequence: TGTGCCAGCAGCCCGACAGGGTCTCCCTTTAACTATGGCTACACCTTC. Amino acids: CASSPTGSPFNYGYTF. The V and J genes are TRBV3-1 and TRBJ1-2; TRBD1 aligns across 7 bases. This CDR3 is built from 16 residues. The V segment lost 4 bases and the J segment 1 base; nucleotides outside the gene matches: 9. CDR1 LGHDT and CDR2 YNNKEL come from the germline V gene (reference sequence). Filled out from reference TRBV3-1 and TRBJ1-2, the complete variable domain reads DTAVSQTPKYLVTQMGNDKSIKCEQNLGHDTMYWYKQDSKKFLKIMFSYNNKELIINETVPNRFSPKSPDKAHLNLHINSLELGDSAVYFCASSPTGSPFNYGYTFGSGTRLTVV.

The chain is built from TRBV5-1 and TRBJ2-1; TRBD1 might be the D (6 bases). The CDR3 length is 18 residues. The germline gives CDR1 SGHRS, CDR2 YFSETQ. The V end lost 0 bases, the J end lost 2 bases, and 18 bases lay between the germline ends. Written as DNA, the CDR3 is TGCGCCAGCAGCTTGGCGTTAGGGGGTGCAGCTCCCTACAATGAGCAGTTCTTC. As protein: CASSLALGGAAPYNEQFF.

The chain is built from TRBV2 and TRBJ2-3, with D possibly matching TRBD1 (6 bases). Germline CDR1 SNHLY, CDR2 FYNNEI. The CDR3 sequence is 15 residues long. The germline V and J ends were trimmed by 5 bases and 0 bases, with 12 bases remaining between them. CDR3 sequence reads: CASSPGTPSTDTQYF. As DNA, the CDR3 is TGTGCCAGCAGTCCCGGGACACCTAGCACAGATACGCAGTATTTT.

This clonotype occurred many times. The J gene is TRBJ2-7, the V gene TRBV3-1, with 11 bases fitting TRBD2. The CDR3 totals 15 residues. V dropped 3 bases and J dropped 3; count of bases not matched to a gene: 4. CDR1 and CDR2 (germline): LGHDT, YNNKEL (reference sequence). This chain's CDR3 is CASSQTSGEYYEQYF. The CDR3 nucleotides read TGTGCCAGCAGCCAGACTAGCGGGGAGTACTACGAGCAGTACTTC.

Concerning this clonotype itself: Its ends do not fully match the called genes, so a read error is possible. The chain carries TRBV4-1 and TRBJ2-1; D is unresolved. There are 18 residues in the CDR3. Germline V gene data show CDR1 as MGHRA and CDR2 as YSYEKL. Here the CDR3 reads CASCQFRPYGGFYNEQFF. The CDR3 DNA sequence: TGCGCCAGCTGCCAATTCCGGCCATACGGTGGGTTTTACAATGAGCAGTTCTTC.

This clonotype was seen a handful of times. This chain connects TRBV20-1 to TRBJ1-2; possibly TRBD1 for D (6 bases). Trimming stripped 5 bases from V and 6 bases from J, with 16 bases between. In germline, CDR1 is DFQATT, CDR2 SNEGSKA (reference sequence). The CDR3 loop spans 13 amino acids. CDR3 coding DNA: TGCAGTGCTGGCTCGACAGGCGTTGATGGCTACACCTTC. It yields the protein CSAGSTGVDGYTF.

This clonotype came up a few times. The chain uses TRBV9 and TRBJ1-1; no clear D gene. V was trimmed by 0 bases and J by 0 bases, leaving 9 bases between them. The CDR3 runs to 15 residues. Germline V CDR1 and CDR2: SGDLS, YYNGEE. CDR3 coding DNA: TGTGCCAGCAGCGTAGATCCAGGTCTGAACACTGAAGCTTTCTTT. It specifies CASSVDPGLNTEAFF.

Ten or more counts support this clonotype. The chain joins TRBV10-2 to TRBJ2-1, with 9 positions matching TRBD2. The CDR3 has 13 amino acids. CDR1 and CDR2 from the germline V gene are WSHSY and SAAADI. The V gene end was trimmed by 7 bases and the J gene end by 7 bases; junction bases not matched to a gene: 5. CDR3 DNA sequence: TGCGCCAGCACCGGCGGGGGGGTTAATGAGCAGTTCTTC. Amino acids: CASTGGGVNEQFF.

CDR3 region: CASSSQLVYTEAFF. The CDR3 DNA is TGTGCCAGCAGCTCTCAACTTGTCTACACTGAAGCTTTCTTT. The chain recombines TRBV7-9 with TRBJ1-1; D unclear. The CDR3 sequence is 14 residues long. V lost 4 bases, J lost 3 bases, and 12 bases lay in between. Germline V gives CDR1 SEHNR, CDR2 FQNEAQ (reference sequence).

The CDR3 reads CASSLATSGGPYNEQFF. CDR3 DNA sequence: TGTGCCAGCAGCTTAGCGACTAGCGGGGGGCCTTACAATGAGCAGTTCTTC. This rearrangement joins TRBV7-3 to TRBJ2-1; 13 positions agree with TRBD2. Germline CDR1 is SGHTA and CDR2 is FQGTGA. This CDR3 has 17 residues. The trim removed 2 bases at V and 4 bases at J, leaving 5 bases unmatched.

This clonotype was counted between two and nine times. The chain combines TRBV7-8 with TRBJ2-3; D is possibly TRBD1 (6 bases). The CDR3 is made up of 13 amino acids. With 5 bases removed from V and 6 bases from J, the gap between germline ends came to 12 bases. CDR1 is SGHVS, CDR2 FQNEAQ, per germline. CDR3 DNA sequence: TGTGCCAGCAGCCTACAGGGTTATGATACGCAGTATTTT. This codes for CASSLQGYDTQYF.

The table lists this clonotype with many counts. This sequence joins TRBV7-3 and TRBJ1-1; the D is unclear. The CDR3 is made up of 13 amino acids. Germline loops: CDR1 SGHTA, CDR2 FQGTGA. The V and J ends lost 8 bases and 3 bases respectively, with 13 bases between them. Here the CDR3 DNA reads TGTGCCAGCTCCTCAATCGGGGACACTGAAGCTTTCTTT. The encoded protein is CASSSIGDTEAFF.

The CDR3 loop reads CASTLGPPGEQYF. DNA of the CDR3: TGTGCCAGCACCCTGGGCCCACCAGGGGAGCAGTACTTC. V is TRBV11-2 and J is TRBJ2-7, with TRBD1 as a possible D gene (5 bases). The germline gives CDR1 SGHAT, CDR2 FQNNGV. The CDR3 sequence is 13 residues long. The V end lost 7 bases, the J end lost 7 bases, and 17 bases lay between the germline ends.

This clonotype appeared once. The chain has TRBV9 and TRBJ1-6; no clear D gene. V was shortened by 3 bases and J by 8 bases, with 12 bases between the two germline ends. The CDR3 contains 14 residues. CDR1 and CDR2 from the germline V gene are SGDLS and YYNGEE. The CDR3 DNA reads TGTGCCAGCAGCGGTGAACCTCGTGATTCACCCCTCCACTTT. This translates into CASSGEPRDSPLHF.

This clonotype was seen a few times. The V gene is TRBV18, the J gene TRBJ1-2; TRBD1 might be the D (6 bases). The CDR3 is 12 amino acids. V lost 5 bases, J lost 4 bases, and 8 bases lay in between. CDR1 is KGHSH and CDR2 is LQKENI in the germline V gene. CDR3 in amino acids: CASSADSYGYTF. CDR3 nucleotide sequence: TGTGCCAGCTCAGCGGACAGCTATGGCTACACCTTC.

A few counts support this clonotype. The chain uses TRBV11-2 and TRBJ2-3, with 12 bases matching TRBD2. The J segment lost 7 bases and the V segment lost 1 base, leaving 9 bases of the junction unmatched. The CDR3 covers 17 residues. CDR1 SGHAT and CDR2 FQNNGV come from the germline V gene. The CDR3 DNA sequence: TGTGCCAGCAGCTTAGCGCAACTAGCGGGGGGTCACAATACGCAGTATTTT. Translated, it gives CASSLAQLAGGHNTQYF.

The rearrangement links TRBV4-1 to TRBJ2-5, with TRBD1 identical over 7 bases. Germline trimming cut 0 bases from V and 1 base from J; bases unmatched to any gene: 8. Per the germline V gene, CDR1 is MGHRA and CDR2 is YSYEKL. The CDR3 consists of 17 residues. CDR3 in amino acids: CASSQEATGSIQETQYF. The CDR3 region has the DNA TGCGCCAGCAGCCAAGAAGCGACAGGGTCGATCCAAGAGACCCAGTACTTC.

CDR3 loop: CASTHGGASSPLHF. In DNA, the CDR3 is TGTGCCAGCACTCACGGGGGGGCCAGTTCACCCCTCCACTTT. The chain has TRBV6-1 and TRBJ1-6, with D maybe TRBD1 (6 bases). V shed 7 bases and J shed 9 bases, with 16 bases lying between them. Germline lookup yields CDR1 MNHNS and CDR2 SASEGT. The CDR3 has 14 residues.

The rearrangement uses TRBV7-2 and TRBJ2-3; 7 bases match TRBD2. The CDR3 covers 15 residues. Trimming removed 10 bases from V and 4 bases from J; junction bases left unmatched: 14. Germline V gene data show CDR1 as SGHTA and CDR2 as FQGNSA. In DNA form, the CDR3 reads TGTGCCACTGAGAACCTGGGGGGGGGATCAGATACGCAGTATTTT. As protein: CATENLGGGSDTQYF.

This clonotype showed up just a few times. This chain uses TRBV10-3 with TRBJ2-7; 13 nucleotides agree with TRBD2. Germline assignment: CDR1 ENHRY and CDR2 SYGVKD. The CDR3 has 15 residues. V shed 11 bases and J 4 bases; nucleotides not matched to a gene: 11. The CDR3 sequence: CAASTLAGGMYEQYF. The CDR3 nucleotides are TGTGCCGCATCCACACTAGCGGGGGGGATGTACGAGCAGTACTTC.

The CDR3 here is CASSLGQTNEKLFF. CDR3 DNA: TGTGCCAGCAGTTTAGGGCAGACTAATGAAAAACTGTTTTTT. V usage is TRBV12-3 or TRBV12-4 and J usage is TRBJ1-4; D not resolved. Trimming removed 1 base at V and 2 bases at J, with 5 bases between. The CDR3 is 14 residues long.

The genes are TRBV12-3 or TRBV12-4 and TRBJ2-1, with D hard to call. The CDR3 consists of 11 residues. V lost 3 bases, J lost 7 bases, and 4 bases lay in between. CDR3 sequence (DNA): TGTGCCAGCAGTTTCCTAAATGAGCAGTTCTTC. Amino acid sequence: CASSFLNEQFF.

The CDR3 protein is CASSETSGDYNEQFF. CDR3 bases: TGTGCCAGCAGCGAAACTAGCGGGGACTACAATGAGCAGTTCTTC. The rearrangement links TRBV9 to TRBJ2-1; 10 bases align to TRBD2. This CDR3 spans 15 amino acids. In germline, CDR1 is SGDLS, CDR2 YYNGEE. V shed 3 bases and J 3 bases; nucleotides not matched to a gene: 3.

The sample holds many counts of this clonotype. V usage is TRBV20-1 and J usage is TRBJ2-7, with 7 bases identical to TRBD1. Germline V gives CDR1 DFQATT, CDR2 SNEGSKA (reference sequence). V shed 3 bases and J 2 bases; nucleotides not matched to a gene: 7. CDR3 length equals 14 residues. The DNA for the CDR3 is TGCAGTGCTAGGCCCCGACAGGGCCCCTACGAGCAGTACTTC. It translates to CSARPRQGPYEQYF.

The genes are TRBV27 and TRBJ1-1; TRBD1 matches at 7 bases. This CDR3 is built from 13 residues. The J segment lost 7 bases and the V segment lost 4 bases, leaving 6 bases of the junction unmatched. CDR1 is MNHEY and CDR2 is SMNVEV in the germline V gene (reference sequence). The CDR3, as DNA: TGTGCCAGCAGTTACGCAGGGGGAATTGAAGCTTTCTTT. Its protein is CASSYAGGIEAFF.

The rearrangement links TRBV11-3 to TRBJ2-7, with 7 nucleotides matching TRBD2. The germline V gene has CDR1 SGHNT and CDR2 YENEEA. Unmatched junction bases numbered 5, after V lost 1 base and J lost 2 bases. The CDR3 has 15 amino acids. The CDR3: CASSLGRGTPYEQYF. The CDR3 DNA reads TGTGCCAGCAGCTTAGGGCGGGGGACCCCCTACGAGCAGTACTTC.